Listed below are T cell receptor beta chains from one sample, sequenced in a study of radiation and T cells in renal cell carcinoma. Some clones are missing from TCRdb's copy, which holds only in-frame ones; the method was immunoSEQ multiplex PCR. Of about 91,000 clones in the sample, roughly four fifths were seen once. Sequencing was performed on blood, taken from a patient whose treatment included radiotherapy and nephrectomy. The receptor set was obtained from a man aged 60-69 years with renal cell carcinoma. Each CDR3 is given with its conserved first and last residue. Fields, in order: CDR3 protein, CDR3 DNA, V gene, clone size, J gene, D gene. A D gene is named only where the DNA matches it firmly. The size entry is marked missing in some rows and otherwise reads once, few, many or a size class.

CDR3 protein: CASSPRDGPRGGYTF
CDR3 DNA: TGTGCCAGCAGCCCCCGGGACGGCCCTCGAGGAGGCTACACCTTC
V gene: TRBV2
clone size: NA
J gene: TRBJ1-2
D gene: NA

CDR3 protein: CASSTRTSQNAGELFF
CDR3 DNA: TGCGCCAGCAGCACCAGGACTAGTCAGAACGCCGGGGAGCTGTTTTTT
V gene: TRBV5-1
clone size: NA
J gene: TRBJ2-2
D gene: TRBD2

CDR3 protein: CASSLEQGYSPLHF
CDR3 DNA: TGTGCCAGCAGCTTGGAACAGGGGTATTCACCCCTCCACTTT
V gene: TRBV5-4
clone size: NA
J gene: TRBJ1-6
D gene: TRBD1

CDR3 protein: CASLPGPANTGELFF
CDR3 DNA: TGTGCCAGTCTGCCCGGACCAGCGAACACCGGGGAGCTGTTTTTT
V gene: TRBV19
clone size: NA
J gene: TRBJ2-2
D gene: NA

CDR3 protein: CASTLPEWYNEQFF
CDR3 DNA: TGTGCCAGCACCCTGCCGGAGTGGTACAATGAGCAGTTCTTC
V gene: TRBV7-9
clone size: NA
J gene: TRBJ2-1
D gene: NA

CDR3 protein: CASSAGLAGVEQYF
CDR3 DNA: TGTGCCAGCAGCGCGGGACTAGCGGGAGTCGAGCAGTACTTC
V gene: TRBV7-2
clone size: NA
J gene: TRBJ2-7
D gene: TRBD2

CDR3 protein: CRGDRGTEAFF
CDR3 DNA: TGCAGGGGGGATCGGGGAACTGAAGCTTTCTTT
V gene: TRBV20-1
clone size: NA
J gene: TRBJ1-1
D gene: NA

CDR3 protein: CASSLEGQVSYEQYF
CDR3 DNA: TGCGCCAGCAGCTTAGAGGGACAGGTATCCTACGAGCAGTACTTC
V gene: TRBV5-1
clone size: few
J gene: TRBJ2-7
D gene: TRBD1

CDR3 protein: CASSLRGENTEAFF
CDR3 DNA: TGTGCCAGCAGCTTAAGGGGGGAAAACACTGAAGCTTTCTTT
V gene: TRBV11-3
clone size: NA
J gene: TRBJ1-1
D gene: NA

CDR3 protein: CSGQGAGYEQYF
CDR3 DNA: TGCAGCGGTCAGGGGGCGGGATACGAGCAGTACTTC
V gene: TRBV29-1
clone size: once
J gene: TRBJ2-7
D gene: TRBD1

CDR3 protein: CASSAGLGRHEQYF
CDR3 DNA: TGTGCCAGCAGCGCGGGACTTGGGAGACACGAGCAGTACTTC
V gene: TRBV5-6
clone size: NA
J gene: TRBJ2-7
D gene: NA

CDR3 protein: CASSREGQVLVYEQYF
CDR3 DNA: TGCGCCAGCAGTCGGGAGGGACAGGTCTTAGTCTACGAGCAGTACTTC
V gene: TRBV23-1
clone size: NA
J gene: TRBJ2-7
D gene: NA

CDR3 protein: CASSSQGQPQHF
CDR3 DNA: TGTGCCAGCAGTTCGCAGGGACAGCCCCAGCATTTT
V gene: TRBV28
clone size: NA
J gene: TRBJ1-5
D gene: NA

CDR3 protein: CASSWLEGRQETQYF
CDR3 DNA: TGTGCCAGCAGCTGGTTAGAGGGGAGGCAAGAGACCCAGTACTTC
V gene: TRBV7-6
clone size: NA
J gene: TRBJ2-5
D gene: NA

CDR3 protein: CASSQWPGTVRNTIYF
CDR3 DNA: TGCGCCAGCAGTCAATGGCCCGGGACAGTGAGAAACACCATATATTTT
V gene: TRBV23-1
clone size: once
J gene: TRBJ1-3
D gene: TRBD1

CDR3 protein: CASSLVSLDRGNTIYF
CDR3 DNA: TGCGCTAGCAGTCTAGTGTCCCTGGACAGAGGAAACACCATATATTTT
V gene: TRBV10-2
clone size: NA
J gene: TRBJ1-3
D gene: NA

CDR3 protein: CATSREELNQPQHF
CDR3 DNA: TGTGCCACCAGCAGGGAGGAGTTAAATCAGCCCCAGCATTTT
V gene: TRBV15
clone size: NA
J gene: TRBJ1-5
D gene: NA

CDR3 protein: CASSSGQGSTEAFF
CDR3 DNA: TGTGCCAGCAGCTCGGGACAGGGGAGTACTGAAGCTTTCTTT
V gene: TRBV2
clone size: NA
J gene: TRBJ1-1
D gene: TRBD1

CDR3 protein: CATSRRVSVNRGYTF
CDR3 DNA: TGTGCCACCAGCCGGCGGGTATCAGTAAATCGGGGCTACACCTTC
V gene: TRBV15
clone size: NA
J gene: TRBJ1-2
D gene: NA

CDR3 protein: CANRKLALYNEQFF
CDR3 DNA: TGTGCCAACCGGAAACTAGCGCTATACAATGAGCAGTTCTTC
V gene: TRBV7-9
clone size: NA
J gene: TRBJ2-1
D gene: TRBD2

CDR3 protein: CASSSSLNTEAFF
CDR3 DNA: TGTGCCAGCAGTTCCAGTTTGAACACTGAAGCTTTCTTT
V gene: TRBV28
clone size: NA
J gene: TRBJ1-1
D gene: NA

CDR3 protein: CASSGGRGGLDHEQYF
CDR3 DNA: TGCGCCAGCAGCGGAGGCCGGGGGGGACTAGACCACGAGCAGTACTTC
V gene: TRBV5-1
clone size: NA
J gene: TRBJ2-7
D gene: TRBD2

CDR3 protein: CAWSAGRGGYTF
CDR3 DNA: TGTGCCTGGAGTGCGGGACGGGGTGGCTACACCTTC
V gene: TRBV30
clone size: NA
J gene: TRBJ1-2
D gene: NA

CDR3 protein: CASTPGDTIYF
CDR3 DNA: TGTGCCAGCACCCCGGGTGACACCATATATTTT
V gene: TRBV7-8
clone size: NA
J gene: TRBJ1-3
D gene: NA

CDR3 protein: CASTETSRPYNEQFF
CDR3 DNA: TGTGCCAGCACCGAGACTAGCAGACCCTACAATGAGCAGTTCTTC
V gene: TRBV5-6
clone size: NA
J gene: TRBJ2-1
D gene: TRBD2

CDR3 protein: CASDVGANYGYTF
CDR3 DNA: TGTGCCAGCGACGTGGGGGCTAACTATGGCTACACCTTC
V gene: TRBV6-1
clone size: NA
J gene: TRBJ1-2
D gene: NA

CDR3 protein: CSASPLDEQFF
CDR3 DNA: TGCAGTGCTAGCCCCCTCGATGAGCAGTTCTTC
V gene: TRBV20-1
clone size: NA
J gene: TRBJ2-1
D gene: NA

CDR3 protein: CASGLVQGMAREGNEQFF
CDR3 DNA: TGTGCTAGTGGTTTGGTACAGGGGATGGCACGGGAGGGGAATGAGCAGTTCTTC
V gene: TRBV12-5
clone size: NA
J gene: TRBJ2-1
D gene: NA

CDR3 protein: CASSTWTVSGNTIYF
CDR3 DNA: TGTGCCAGCAGTACCTGGACAGTTTCTGGAAACACCATATATTTT
V gene: TRBV28
clone size: NA
J gene: TRBJ1-3
D gene: NA

CDR3 protein: CASTEPGTSGYEQYF
CDR3 DNA: TGTGCCAGCACTGAACCCGGGACTAGCGGTTACGAGCAGTACTTC
V gene: TRBV6-1
clone size: NA
J gene: TRBJ2-7
D gene: TRBD2

CDR3 protein: CASSWGRIPSTDTQYF
CDR3 DNA: TGTGCCAGCAGTTGGGGCCGAATTCCTAGCACAGATACGCAGTATTTT
V gene: TRBV27
clone size: NA
J gene: TRBJ2-3
D gene: NA

CDR3 protein: CASGLVPTGDRFQPQHF
CDR3 DNA: TGTGCTAGTGGTTTGGTACCGACAGGGGACCGTTTTCAGCCCCAGCATTTT
V gene: TRBV12-5
clone size: NA
J gene: TRBJ1-5
D gene: TRBD1

CDR3 protein: CASSQLGLAGYNEQFF
CDR3 DNA: TGCGCCAGCAGCCAATTGGGGCTAGCGGGCTACAATGAGCAGTTCTTC
V gene: TRBV4-1
clone size: NA
J gene: TRBJ2-1
D gene: TRBD2

CDR3 protein: CASSQDNGMSTDTQYF
CDR3 DNA: TGCGCCAGCAGCCAAGACAACGGGATGAGCACAGATACGCAGTATTTT
V gene: TRBV4-1
clone size: NA
J gene: TRBJ2-3
D gene: NA

CDR3 protein: CASSQALAGTYEQYF
CDR3 DNA: TGCGCCAGCAGCCAAGCACTAGCGGGGACCTACGAGCAGTACTTC
V gene: TRBV4-3
clone size: NA
J gene: TRBJ2-7
D gene: TRBD2

CDR3 protein: CASSLLTGDGYTF
CDR3 DNA: TGTGCCAGCAGTTTACTCACAGGGGATGGCTACACCTTC
V gene: TRBV27
clone size: NA
J gene: TRBJ1-2
D gene: TRBD1

CDR3 protein: CASSGAGLNTEAFF
CDR3 DNA: TGCGCCAGCAGTGGAGCCGGATTGAACACTGAAGCTTTCTTT
V gene: TRBV10-1
clone size: few
J gene: TRBJ1-1
D gene: NA

CDR3 protein: CASSPGPFYEQFF
CDR3 DNA: TGTGCCAGCAGCCCGGGACCCTTCTATGAGCAGTTCTTC
V gene: TRBV6-5
clone size: NA
J gene: TRBJ2-1
D gene: NA

CDR3 protein: CASSGTSGRADTQYF
CDR3 DNA: TGTGCCAGCAGCGGGACTAGCGGGAGGGCAGATACGCAGTATTTT
V gene: TRBV7-9
clone size: NA
J gene: TRBJ2-3
D gene: TRBD2

CDR3 protein: CAWGSQVDTQYF
CDR3 DNA: TGTGCCTGGGGGTCCCAGGTAGATACGCAGTATTTT
V gene: TRBV30
clone size: NA
J gene: TRBJ2-3
D gene: NA

CDR3 protein: CASSDGQVMNTEAFF
CDR3 DNA: TGCGCCAGCAGCGACGGACAGGTCATGAACACTGAAGCTTTCTTT
V gene: TRBV5-1
clone size: NA
J gene: TRBJ1-1
D gene: TRBD1

CDR3 protein: CASSILWETGELFF
CDR3 DNA: TGTGCCAGTAGTATATTGTGGGAAACCGGGGAGCTGTTTTTT
V gene: TRBV19
clone size: NA
J gene: TRBJ2-2
D gene: NA

CDR3 protein: CASSYSVNTEAFF
CDR3 DNA: TGTGCCAGCAGTTACTCGGTGAACACTGAAGCTTTCTTT
V gene: TRBV6-5
clone size: NA
J gene: TRBJ1-1
D gene: NA

CDR3 protein: CASNPRAGRDEQYF
CDR3 DNA: TGTGCCAGCAACCCCAGGGCGGGACGGGACGAGCAGTACTTC
V gene: TRBV11-2
clone size: NA
J gene: TRBJ2-7
D gene: NA

CDR3 protein: CASSLAMYQETQYF
CDR3 DNA: TGTGCCAGCAGCTTGGCCATGTACCAAGAGACCCAGTACTTC
V gene: TRBV5-4
clone size: NA
J gene: TRBJ2-5
D gene: NA

CDR3 protein: CASSEYSGAGETQYF
CDR3 DNA: TGCGCCAGCAGCGAATACTCAGGGGCGGGGGAGACCCAGTACTTC
V gene: TRBV5-1
clone size: NA
J gene: TRBJ2-5
D gene: NA

CDR3 protein: CASSPVAGEGYEQYF
CDR3 DNA: TGCGCCAGCAGCCCCGTAGCGGGAGAGGGATACGAGCAGTACTTC
V gene: TRBV4-3
clone size: few
J gene: TRBJ2-7
D gene: TRBD2

CDR3 protein: CASSEDRVRDEQYF
CDR3 DNA: TGTGCCAGCAGCGAAGACAGGGTAAGAGACGAGCAGTACTTC
V gene: TRBV2
clone size: few
J gene: TRBJ2-7
D gene: TRBD1

CDR3 protein: CASRGQGALLTTNEKLFF
CDR3 DNA: TGTGCCAGCCGTGGACAGGGGGCCCTATTGACAACTAATGAAAAACTGTTTTTT
V gene: TRBV6-1
clone size: NA
J gene: TRBJ1-4
D gene: TRBD1

CDR3 protein: CASSETTGGETQYF
CDR3 DNA: TGTGCCAGCAGCGAGACGACAGGCGGCGAGACCCAGTACTTC
V gene: TRBV2
clone size: NA
J gene: TRBJ2-5
D gene: NA

CDR3 protein: CASSPPGPSSYNEQFF
CDR3 DNA: TGTGCCAGCTCACCACCAGGGCCCTCCTCCTACAATGAGCAGTTCTTC
V gene: TRBV18
clone size: NA
J gene: TRBJ2-1
D gene: NA

CDR3 protein: CASSFQQGGYYEQYF
CDR3 DNA: TGTGCCAGCAGCTTCCAACAGGGAGGGTACTACGAGCAGTACTTC
V gene: TRBV5-4
clone size: NA
J gene: TRBJ2-7
D gene: NA

CDR3 protein: CSVTGGSENIQYF
CDR3 DNA: TGCAGCGTTACGGGCGGGAGTGAGAACATTCAGTACTTC
V gene: TRBV29-1
clone size: NA
J gene: TRBJ2-4
D gene: TRBD2

CDR3 protein: CASTIGSNTEAFF
CDR3 DNA: TGTGCCAGCACTATAGGGTCGAACACTGAAGCTTTCTTT
V gene: TRBV6-5
clone size: NA
J gene: TRBJ1-1
D gene: NA

CDR3 protein: CASSSGGHLYEQYF
CDR3 DNA: TGTGCCAGCAGTTCAGGGGGCCACCTTTACGAGCAGTACTTC
V gene: TRBV6-5
clone size: NA
J gene: TRBJ2-7
D gene: TRBD1

CDR3 protein: CAISEVVGNTGELFF
CDR3 DNA: TGTGCCATCAGTGAGGTTGTGGGAAACACCGGGGAGCTGTTTTTT
V gene: TRBV10-3
clone size: NA
J gene: TRBJ2-2
D gene: NA

CDR3 protein: CASSFRRRIGDEQFF
CDR3 DNA: TGTGCCAGCAGTTTTCGTAGGCGGATAGGGGATGAGCAGTTCTTC
V gene: TRBV28
clone size: NA
J gene: TRBJ2-1
D gene: NA

CDR3 protein: CASGAVRGENQPQHF
CDR3 DNA: TGTGCCAGCGGTGCTGTCCGGGGTGAGAATCAGCCCCAGCATTTT
V gene: TRBV27
clone size: NA
J gene: TRBJ1-5
D gene: NA

CDR3 protein: CSVDELAGINEQFF
CDR3 DNA: TGCAGCGTTGATGAACTAGCGGGAATCAATGAGCAGTTCTTC
V gene: TRBV29-1
clone size: NA
J gene: TRBJ2-1
D gene: TRBD2